This T cell receptor beta chain is from a study of response to subunit inactivated influenza vaccine. Study-wide results and caveats: Authors suggested that a seasonal influenza vaccination recruits few new T cells each time.

Of note for this clonotype: Its cognate antigen is unknown.

Each CDR3 protein gets one entry after TCRdb re-called the RT-PCR reads with MiXCR. The repertoire consists of about 520,000 distinct CDR3 sequences, with approximately 7.8% occurring once and the leading ten covering about an eighth. This CDR3 comprises 15 residues. V was shortened by 6 bases and J by 0 bases, with 11 bases between the two germline ends. Germline CDR1 reads SGHAT; CDR2 reads FQNNGV. The chain carries TRBV11-2 and TRBJ2-2; no reliable D call. The sequences come from PBMCs from blood, collected around 2 years after vaccination. The TCR sequence derives from a man between 50 and 75 years old who received an inactivated influenza vaccine. The CDR3 nucleotides read TGTGCCAGCAGTTCTGGCATCGCGAACACCGGGGAGCTGTTTTTT. Translating gives CASSSGIANTGELFF.